One sample yielded the 16 T cell receptor beta chains listed below, sequenced in a study of Graves' ophthalmopathy and Graves' hyperthyroidism. Transcripts of RNA were the source for amplifying TCR beta CDR3 regions. The workflow started with a first-round RT-PCR run with HTBI primers and then moved on to a second-round multiplex PCR. TCRdb fed the multiplex PCR reads into MiXCR, producing one record per CDR3 protein. Here the sample spans fewer than 650,000 distinct CDR3 sequences, approximately 21% being singletons. Sequencing was performed on peripheral blood. The receptors were sampled from a woman aged 18 to 35 with stable Graves' hyperthyroidism. Some clones in this sample may be carry-over from other donors' samples.

The table lists this clonotype with many counts. The V call is TRBV30, the J call TRBJ1-2, with D perhaps matching TRBD1 (5 bases). The V and J ends lost 0 bases and 7 bases respectively, with 15 bases between them. Per germline, CDR1 GTSNPN and CDR2 SVGIG (reference sequence). The CDR3 covers 14 residues. CDR3 protein: CAWSVLQGRGGYTF. CDR3 nucleotides: TGTGCCTGGAGTGTACTCCAGGGCAGAGGTGGCTACACCTTC.

This clonotype has a count of ten or more. The chain combines TRBV5-1 with TRBJ2-7; the D is unclear. V was clipped by 0 bases and J by 6 bases, with 10 bases between them. The CDR3 totals 13 residues. The germline V gene encodes CDR1 SGHRS and CDR2 YFSETQ. The chain's CDR3 is CASSLEGLSEQYF. The CDR3 DNA reads as TGCGCCAGCAGCTTGGAAGGTCTATCCGAGCAGTACTTC.

This clonotype was counted at least ten times. The chain links TRBV7-6 to TRBJ2-7; possible D gene TRBD1, 6 bases. This CDR3 region has 13 residues. Germline CDR1 reads SGHVS; CDR2 reads FNYEAQ. Trimming shortened V by 8 bases and J by 3 bases, and 14 bases separated the two germline ends. The CDR3 nucleotides are TGTGCCAGCCAACTACTACAGGGCTACGAGCAGTACTTC. Translation gives CASQLLQGYEQYF.

This clonotype was counted once. One end of the junction does not line up with germline, which may come from a read error. The chain combines TRBV30 with TRBJ2-7; D tentatively fits TRBD1 or TRBD2 (5 bases each). The CDR3 covers 11 residues. Germline V gives CDR1 GTSNPN, CDR2 SVGIG (reference sequence). CDR3 amino acids: CAWSGSGTLNF. DNA for the CDR3: TGTGCCTGGAGTGGATCCGGGACGTTGAACTTC.

This clonotype was found many times. This CDR3 reads CSAPDREAYEQYF. The DNA for the CDR3 is TGCAGTGCCCCGGACAGGGAGGCCTACGAGCAGTACTTC. The V gene is TRBV20-1, the J gene TRBJ2-7; 8 bases are shared with TRBD1. This CDR3 is built from 13 residues. Trimming took 6 bases from V and 2 from J; bases not matched to a gene: 6. Germline V lookup: CDR1 DFQATT, CDR2 SNEGSKA (reference sequence).

Notes on this clonotype: A single base separates this from a much larger clone, so it may be a read error. Here the CDR3 omits its conserved ending phenylalanine or tryptophan, so a read error is the likely source. The chain is built from TRBV12-3 or TRBV12-4 and TRBJ1-5; no definite D call. The CDR3 consists of 14 residues. V was trimmed by 3 bases and J by 2 bases, leaving 8 bases between them. CDR3 loop: CASSLRNRNQPQHV. In DNA, the CDR3 is TGTGCCAGCAGTTTGAGGAATCGCAATCAGCCCCAGCATGTT.

This clonotype was recorded a few times. The CDR3 coding sequence is TGTGCCAGCAGCCAAGGGCTGACAAAATCGGGGACCCAGTACTTC. Translated, it gives CASSQGLTKSGTQYF. This chain joins TRBV3-1 and TRBJ2-5; D is undetermined. This CDR3 is built from 15 residues. CDR1 is LGHDT, CDR2 YNNKEL, per germline (reference sequence). V lost 1 base to trimming and J lost 7 bases, with 16 bases between them.

This clonotype was recorded at least ten times. The rearrangement links TRBV29-1 to TRBJ1-1, with 7 bases lining up with TRBD1. Trimming cost V 5 bases and J 4 bases; bases outside gene matches: 10. Germline V gene sequence: CDR1 SQVTM, CDR2 ANQGSEA. CDR3 length: 14 residues. The CDR3 nucleotides are TGCAGCGTTCGTACGAGACAGGGCAGCACTGAAGCTTTCTTT. Translating it yields CSVRTRQGSTEAFF.

This clonotype showed up many times. The gene calls are TRBV4-1 and TRBJ2-5; 9 bases map to TRBD2. Germline CDR1 and CDR2: MGHRA and YSYEKL. V was pared by 4 bases and J by 5 bases, with 11 bases of the junction left unmatched. The CDR3 covers 16 residues. CDR3 DNA sequence: TGCGCCAGCAGCCCTTTAGCGGGGGAGCCGGCGGAGACCCAGTACTTC. Amino acid sequence: CASSPLAGEPAETQYF.

This clonotype was counted once. V usage is TRBV29-1 and J usage is TRBJ2-2, with a possible D match to TRBD2 (6 bases). V was shortened by 7 bases and J by 3 bases, with 9 bases between the two germline ends. Germline-derived CDR1 and CDR2 are SQVTM and ANQGSEA. This CDR3 comprises 12 residues. The CDR3 DNA follows: TGCAGCGGGGGGGAGGACACCGGGGAGCTGTTTTTT. Residues: CSGGEDTGELFF.

This clonotype has only a few counts. V gene TRBV5-5 combines with J gene TRBJ1-2; 10 bases are a match to TRBD1. V was pared by 4 bases and J by 6 bases, with 9 bases of the junction left unmatched. The CDR3 runs to 15 residues. CDR1 is SGHKS, CDR2 YYEKEE, per germline (reference sequence). The CDR3 region has the DNA TGTGCCAGCAGCCCCTGGACAGGGGGAACGGATGGCTACACCTTC. Encoded protein: CASSPWTGGTDGYTF.

The sample holds a few counts of this clonotype. The chain carries TRBV7-2 and TRBJ2-2; 8 positions match TRBD1. This CDR3 is built from 15 residues. V lost 4 bases, J lost 3 bases, and 4 bases stayed unmatched. Germline V gene data show CDR1 as SGHTA and CDR2 as FQGNSA. The CDR3 loop reads CASSSNRGYTGELFF. The CDR3 DNA is TGTGCCAGCAGCTCCAACAGGGGGTACACCGGGGAGCTGTTTTTT. Full variable domain (outside the CDR3, taken from reference TRBV7-2 and TRBJ2-2): GAGVSQSPSNKVTEKGKDVELRCDPISGHTALYWYRQSLGQGLEFLIYFQGNSAPDKSGLPSDRFSAERTGGSVSTLTIQRTQQEDSAVYLCASSSNRGYTGELFFGEGSRLTVL.

V is TRBV6-5 and J is TRBJ1-1; D perhaps matches TRBD1 (6 bases). V lost 4 bases to trimming and J lost 6 bases, with 15 bases between them. This CDR3 comprises 14 residues. Germline V lookup: CDR1 MNHEY, CDR2 SVGAGI. The CDR3 protein is CASSSWGLNPEAFF. The CDR3 DNA follows: TGTGCCAGCAGTTCCTGGGGGCTAAACCCTGAAGCTTTCTTT.

This clonotype was counted at least ten times. The chain recombines TRBV24-1 with TRBJ1-2, with D tentatively TRBD1 (6 bases). Germline V gives CDR1 KGHDR, CDR2 SFDVKD. The CDR3 runs to 17 residues. V was trimmed by 4 bases and J by 1 base, leaving 18 bases between them. The CDR3 region has the DNA TGTGCCACCAGTGACTCCACTAGGACAGATTTTAACTATGGCTACACCTTC. It is translated as CATSDSTRTDFNYGYTF.

The genes are TRBV20-1 and TRBJ2-5; weak D call: TRBD1 (6 bases). The CDR3 covers 12 residues. Germline values: CDR1 DFQATT, CDR2 SNEGSKA (reference sequence). V lost 7 bases, J lost 2 bases, and 11 bases lay in between. The CDR3 bases are TGCAGTGTCCTTAGGGGGCAAGAGACCCAGTACTTC. This sequence encodes CSVLRGQETQYF.

The chain combines TRBV13 with TRBJ1-1; weak D call: TRBD1 (6 bases). CDR1 and CDR2 from the germline V gene are PRHDT and FYEKMQ (reference sequence). The CDR3 contains 14 residues. Trimming stripped 6 bases from V and 1 base from J, with 12 bases between. CDR3 amino acids: CASRYWTANTEAFF. Here the CDR3 DNA reads TGTGCCAGCAGATATTGGACAGCGAACACTGAAGCTTTCTTT.